What follows describes a single T cell receptor beta chain. Its antigen remains unknown. Expressed TCRB transcripts were sequenced because the isolated RNA had all been reverse transcribed beforehand. Profiled with immunoSEQ multiplex PCR; TCRdb holds only in-frame clones, not every one. The data hold 200,000 to 300,000 clones, with approximately 15% observed a single time. One heparinised draw, averaging around 120 mL, was taken per donor. CD45RO/CCR7/CD25/CD127/CD95/CD27 staining was used to isolate CD4+ naive, central memory, regulatory and stem cell-like memory cells by sorting. The record originates from a study of beta chain features in type 1 diabetes. Study conclusions and caveats: Moderate but significant shortening of TCRB CDR3s was recorded in all four CD4+ subsets from Type 1 diabetes patients.

This CDR3 spans 16 amino acids. Unmatched junction bases numbered 12, after V lost 7 bases and J lost 3 bases. Germline V gives CDR1 SNHLY, CDR2 FYNNEI. The chain employs TRBV2 and TRBJ2-5, with TRBD2 matching over 9 bases. What was sequenced was naive CD4+ T cells from blood. This receptor was obtained from a man aged 25 to 40 with type 1 diabetes. The CDR3 region has the DNA TGTGCCAGCAAAGCCAATCGTGCTAGCGGGGAAGAGACCCAGTACTTC. Translation gives CASKANRASGEETQYF.